This T cell receptor beta chain appears in the sequencing data of a study of shared clonotypes between healthy human individuals. Study conclusions and caveats: Several donors showed sharing of around 5% of naive CD4 clonotypes.

Some clones are missing from TCRdb's copy, which holds only in-frame ones; the method was immunoSEQ multiplex PCR. The sample lists millions of clones; over 85% were seen once. This clone was counted between two and nine times. What it binds is unknown. The sample holds other DNA sequences that translate to the same CDR3. V was clipped by 6 bases and J by 6 bases; unmatched bases: 6. Looked up from germline, CDR1 is MDHEN and CDR2 is SYDVKM. The CDR3 runs 14 residues. The V gene is TRBV28, the J gene TRBJ1-4; TRBD1 aligns across 8 bases. The TCR comes from a man younger than 30 in good health. Some clones in this sample may be carry-over from other donors' samples. Sequencing used naive CD4+ T cells from PBMCs. Specified subset: CD45RA+ positively selected. The CDR3 here is CASSPGQAYEKLFF. The CDR3 nucleotides are TGTGCCAGCAGCCCGGGACAGGCGTATGAAAAACTGTTTTTT. Together with reference TRBV28 and TRBJ1-4, the CDR3 gives the full variable domain: DVKVTQSSRYLVKRTGEKVFLECVQDMDHENMFWYRQDPGLGLRLIYFSYDVKMKEKGDIPEGYSVSREKKERFSLILESASTNQTSMYLCASSPGQAYEKLFFGSGTQLSVL.